Following are 18 T cell receptor beta chains from one sample sequenced in a study of T cells in narcolepsy. Clones were sequenced by immunoSEQ multiplex PCR, and TCRdb holds only the in-frame ones, with some missing. The data contain roughly 34,000 clones, approximately 84% of them singletons. Sequenced material: CD45RA- memory CD4+ T cells from PBMCs. Receptors originate from a human donor with narcolepsy.

The V call is TRBV7-2, the J call TRBJ2-1; 10 positions agree with TRBD2. In germline, CDR1 is SGHTA, CDR2 FQGNSA. The CDR3 spans 17 residues. With 3 bases clipped from V and 4 bases from J, the junction kept 9 bases outside the gene matches. CDR3 residues: CASSFRPRTSGYNEQFF. CDR3 in DNA: TGTGCCAGCAGCTTCAGACCCCGGACTAGCGGATACAATGAGCAGTTCTTC. Supplemented by reference TRBV7-2 and TRBJ2-1, the full variable domain reads GAGVSQSPSNKVTEKGKDVELRCDPISGHTALYWYRQSLGQGLEFLIYFQGNSAPDKSGLPSDRFSAERTGGSVSTLTIQRTQQEDSAVYLCASSFRPRTSGYNEQFFGPGTRLTVL.

V is TRBV29-1 and J is TRBJ1-1; D remains ambiguous. Germline V gene sequence: CDR1 SQVTM, CDR2 ANQGSEA. Trimming removed 6 bases at V and 4 bases at J, with 6 bases between. The CDR3 loop spans 10 amino acids. The CDR3 DNA reads as TGCAGCGTCAAAACCACTGAAGCTTTCTTT. Its protein is CSVKTTEAFF. The whole variable domain, remainder taken from reference TRBV29-1 and TRBJ1-1, is SAVISQKPSRDICQRGTSLTIQCQVDSQVTMMFWYRQQPGQSLTLIATANQGSEATYESGFVIDKFPISRPNLTFSTLTVSNMSPEDSSIYLCSVKTTEAFFGQGTRLTVV.

The chain uses TRBV2 and TRBJ2-4, with D unresolved. Germline loops: CDR1 SNHLY, CDR2 FYNNEI. The V gene lost 4 bases and the J gene lost 5 bases, with 3 bases spanning the gap. The length of the CDR3 is 11 residues. The CDR3 protein is CASSAENIQYF. CDR3 coding DNA: TGTGCCAGCAGTGCGGAAAACATTCAGTACTTC.

The chain recombines TRBV5-6 with TRBJ2-3, with 7 positions matching TRBD2. There are 13 residues in the CDR3. Trimming at V came to 3 bases and at J to 5 bases, leaving 3 bases not matched to a gene. Per the germline V gene, CDR1 is SGHDT and CDR2 is YYEEEE. The CDR3, as DNA: TGTGCCAGCAGCTGGACTAGTAAAGATACGCAGTATTTT. Protein product: CASSWTSKDTQYF.

V usage is TRBV5-1 and J usage is TRBJ1-6; tentative D call: TRBD1 (6 bases). This CDR3 has 15 residues. V was shortened by 0 bases and J by 8 bases, with 12 bases between the two germline ends. Germline lookup yields CDR1 SGHRS and CDR2 YFSETQ. The CDR3 DNA reads as TGCGCCAGCAGCTTGGAGGGGGACTCTGATTCACCCCTCCACTTT. Its translation: CASSLEGDSDSPLHF.

This chain connects TRBV15 to TRBJ2-5, with 8 positions matching TRBD1. Gene TRBJ2-7 matches the end of the DNA better, so the J call may be wrong. This CDR3 comprises 14 residues. The germline gives CDR1 LNHNV, CDR2 YYDKDF (reference sequence). The chain's CDR3 is CATSGDRNTYEQYF. The CDR3 coding sequence is TGTGCCACCAGCGGGGACAGGAATACCTACGAGCAGTACTTC.

V usage is TRBV7-2 and J usage is TRBJ1-2, with unresolved D. This CDR3 has 10 amino acids. Germline CDR1 reads SGHTA; CDR2 reads FQGNSA. V was clipped by 1 base and J by 9 bases, with 3 bases between them. CDR3 in amino acids: CASSLVSYTF. As DNA, the CDR3 is TGTGCCAGCAGCTTAGTAAGCTACACCTTC.

This chain joins TRBV29-1 and TRBJ2-1, with a weak D call TRBD1 (5 bases). The CDR3 consists of 12 residues. Per the germline V gene, CDR1 is SQVTM and CDR2 is ANQGSEA. Trimming pared 6 bases from V and 4 bases from J, leaving 10 bases between. The chain's CDR3 is CSVGPGYNEQFF. DNA for the CDR3: TGCAGCGTGGGGCCAGGGTACAATGAGCAGTTCTTC.

A few counts support this clone. V is TRBV10-3 and J is TRBJ1-1; D uncertain. From germline, CDR1 is ENHRY and CDR2 SYGVKD. Trimming stripped 6 bases from V and 5 bases from J, with 10 bases between. CDR3 size: 12 residues. CDR3 residues: CAISAVWTEAFF. In DNA form, the CDR3 reads TGTGCCATCAGCGCGGTTTGGACTGAAGCTTTCTTT.

This sequence joins TRBV13 and TRBJ1-1; D is ambiguous. Germline assignment: CDR1 PRHDT and CDR2 FYEKMQ (reference sequence). CDR3 size: 13 residues. Between the trimmed V and J ends, which lost 2 bases and 6 bases, there was a span of 10 bases. As DNA, the CDR3 is TGTGCCAGCAGCTTACGAGGGTCGCCTGAAGCTTTCTTT. This codes for CASSLRGSPEAFF.

The chain has TRBV10-3 and TRBJ2-6; D assignment may be TRBD1 or TRBD2 (5 bases each). The germline V and J ends were trimmed by 5 bases and 4 bases, with 18 bases remaining between them. This CDR3 has 17 amino acids. Germline V lookup: CDR1 ENHRY, CDR2 SYGVKD. The CDR3 sequence is CAISPSGARAGANVLTF. DNA of the CDR3: TGTGCCATCAGTCCTTCCGGGGCCCGCGCAGGGGCCAACGTCCTGACTTTC.

V gene TRBV18 combines with J gene TRBJ2-1, with TRBD1 identical over 7 bases. This CDR3 contains 14 residues. The germline CDR1 and CDR2 sequences are KGHSH and LQKENI. V was clipped by 6 bases and J by 0 bases; unmatched bases: 2. CDR3 in DNA: TGTGCCAGCTCCCGGGACAGCTCCTACAATGAGCAGTTCTTC. This codes for CASSRDSSYNEQFF.

This clone was seen a few times. The chain is built from TRBV5-6 and TRBJ1-5; D is ambiguous. Germline CDR1 is SGHDT and CDR2 is YYEEEE. The V gene lost 1 base and the J gene lost 4 bases, with 6 bases spanning the gap. This CDR3 comprises 13 residues. The CDR3 region has the DNA TGTGCCAGCAGCTTGCTCCAGAATCAGCCCCAGCATTTT. Protein product: CASSLLQNQPQHF.

The J gene is TRBJ2-7, the V gene TRBV7-2; D unclear. The CDR3 loop spans 12 amino acids. V lost 5 bases to trimming and J lost 6 bases, with 11 bases between them. Per germline, CDR1 SGHTA and CDR2 FQGNSA. The CDR3 sequence is CASSRTTGEQYV. The CDR3 region has the DNA TGTGCCAGCAGCCGGACGACGGGCGAGCAGTACGTC.

The chain recombines TRBV7-9 with TRBJ1-1; 10 bases match TRBD1. The germline V gene has CDR1 SEHNR and CDR2 FQNEAQ (reference sequence). The V gene end was trimmed by 3 bases and the J gene end by 1 base; junction bases not matched to a gene: 5. The CDR3 sequence is 16 residues long. This CDR3 is CASSFGDRGRNTEAFF. CDR3 DNA sequence: TGTGCCAGCAGCTTCGGGGACAGGGGACGGAACACTGAAGCTTTCTTT.

The chain uses TRBV19 and TRBJ1-5, with 7 positions matching TRBD1. The CDR3 is made up of 17 amino acids. With V trimmed by 7 bases and J by 1 base, 13 bases remained unmatched. From germline, CDR1 is LNHDA and CDR2 SQIVND (reference sequence). CDR3 bases: TGTGCCAGTACCGCGAGGAGGCAGGGGGGGAGCAATCAGCCCCAGCATTTT. This sequence encodes CASTARRQGGSNQPQHF.

This chain joins TRBV11-2 and TRBJ1-6; TRBD1 matches 10 bases. The CDR3 totals 14 residues. CDR1 and CDR2 (germline): SGHAT, FQNNGV. V lost 1 base, J lost 10 bases, and 1 base stayed unmatched. CDR3 loop: CASSLGTGGSPLHF. In DNA form, the CDR3 reads TGTGCCAGCAGCTTAGGGACAGGGGGATCACCCCTCCACTTT.

The rearrangement uses TRBV5-1 and TRBJ1-5, with TRBD1 matching 10 bases. Trimming cost V 2 bases and J 6 bases; bases outside gene matches: 11. Germline V gene sequence: CDR1 SGHRS, CDR2 YFSETQ. The CDR3 spans 17 residues. The CDR3 loop is CASSLGTGTGESQPQHF. The CDR3 region has the DNA TGCGCCAGCAGCTTAGGAACCGGGACAGGGGAGAGTCAGCCCCAGCATTTT.